Listed below are T cell receptor beta chains from one sample, sequenced in a study of Ad26.COV2.S vaccination and SARS-CoV-2 variants. The repertoire was sequenced with immunoSEQ multiplex PCR; TCRdb's copy has only in-frame clones and lacks some. The sample has approximately 350,000 clones, 83% seen once. This specimen was peripheral blood, taken in a trial of Ad26.COV2.S vaccine versus placebo. All receptors come from a person aged 18 to 59 who received the Ad26.COV2.S COVID-19 vaccine or a placebo. The CDR3 runs from the conserved cysteine through the conserved F or W. The order of the fields is CDR3 length, J gene, clone size, D gene, V gene, CDR3 DNA, CDR3 protein. The D gene is left open where the match is weak. Clone size is shown for a subset of rows, as once, few, many or a class of expanded clone.

13 | TRBJ1-6 | . | . | TRBV7-2 | TGTGCCAGCAGCTTACCCTACAGAGAGTCCCTCCACTTT | CASSLPYRESLHF
12 | TRBJ2-5 | . | . | TRBV5-1 | TGCGCCAGCAGCTTAATTGGCGAGACCCAGTACTTC | CASSLIGETQYF
17 | TRBJ2-2 | . | TRBD2 | TRBV5-5 | TGTGCCAGCAGCTTGTTAAGAGCGGGGCTGAACACCGGGGAGCTGTTTTTT | CASSLLRAGLNTGELFF
20 | TRBJ1-4 | few | . | TRBV10-1 | TGCGCCAGCAGTGAGTCCCAGACAGTTTTTAACTTTGCAACTAATGAAAAACTGTTTTTT | CASSESQTVFNFATNEKLFF
16 | TRBJ1-2 | . | TRBD1 | TRBV12-5 | TGTGCTAGTGGTTTGGTAACGGGACAGGGGGCCAGGGGCTACACCTTC | CASGLVTGQGARGYTF
14 | TRBJ1-1 | . | . | TRBV18 | TGTGCCAGCTCACCACAGGGGGGCCAGGGCGAAGCTTTCTTT | CASSPQGGQGEAFF
13 | TRBJ2-1 | . | TRBD1 | TRBV19 | TGTGCCTGCAACAGGGGGCAATCGGATGAGCAGTTCTTC | CACNRGQSDEQFF
13 | TRBJ2-1 | . | TRBD2 | TRBV6-7 | TGTGCCAGCGCGAGCGGGGGGGCCGTTGAGCAGTTCTTC | CASASGGAVEQFF
15 | TRBJ2-5 | . | TRBD1 | TRBV2 | TGTGCCAGCATGCGGGGACAGGGAGGGATAAGAACCCAGTACTTC | CASMRGQGGIRTQYF
17 | TRBJ2-3 | . | TRBD2 | TRBV7-2 | TGTGCCAGCAGCCGTGGACTAGCGGGAGGGTCCACAGATACGCAGTATTTT | CASSRGLAGGSTDTQYF
16 | TRBJ1-5 | . | . | TRBV7-2 | TGTGCCAGCAGCGTTGGGGGGAGGGGAAGCAATCAGCCCCAGCATTTT | CASSVGGRGSNQPQHF
15 | TRBJ1-1 | . | . | TRBV27 | TGTGCCAGCCTAGCTCGGGTCAGTTTGAACACTGAAGCTTTCTTT | CASLARVSLNTEAFF
12 | TRBJ2-1 | . | TRBD1 | TRBV25-1 | TGTGCCAGCAGTGGACAGGGCGATGAGCAGTTCTTC | CASSGQGDEQFF
14 | TRBJ2-3 | . | TRBD2 | TRBV2 | TGTGCCCGCTGCGGGGGGGTTGGCACAGATACGCAGTATTTT | CARCGGVGTDTQYF
16 | TRBJ1-5 | . | . | TRBV2 | TGTGCCAGCAGTGAAGATCTGGGGGCGGGCAATCAGCCCCAGCATTTT | CASSEDLGAGNQPQHF
15 | TRBJ1-4 | once | . | TRBV9 | TGTGCCAGCAGCGTAGTGGTCGGCGGGGTTGAAAAACTGTTTTTT | CASSVVVGGVEKLFF
15 | TRBJ1-4 | . | . | TRBV4-1 | TGCGCCAGCAGCCGAATTAAGGGGTATAATGAAAAACTGTTTTTT | CASSRIKGYNEKLFF
17 | TRBJ2-1 | once | TRBD2 | TRBV3-1/TRBV3-2 | TGTGCCAGCAGCCCCCTTGCCGGGCGGGGGAGGGTCAATGAGCAGTTCTTC | CASSPLAGRGRVNEQFF
13 | TRBJ1-6 | few | . | TRBV11-2 | TGTGCCAGCAGCTCTGGGTGGGTTTCACCCCTCCACTTT | CASSSGWVSPLHF
16 | TRBJ2-5 | . | TRBD2 | TRBV7-2 | TGTGCCAGCAGCTTAGCACTAGCGGGGGGGCAAGAGACCCAGTACTTC | CASSLALAGGQETQYF
14 | TRBJ2-7 | . | . | TRBV4-3 | TGCGCCAGCAGCTTGGGAACGGCAGTCTACGAGCAGTACTTC | CASSLGTAVYEQYF
15 | TRBJ2-1 | . | . | TRBV6-5 | TGTGCCAGCAGGCAAGACTCCGCCTCCTACAATGAGCAGTTCTTC | CASRQDSASYNEQFF
13 | TRBJ2-7 | . | . | TRBV7-3 | TGTGCCAGCAGCCACTCCTCGGGCTACGAGCAGTACTTC | CASSHSSGYEQYF
13 | TRBJ2-3 | . | . | TRBV29-1 | TGCAGCCCGAGGGGGGGGAGGACAGATACGCAGTATTTT | CSPRGGRTDTQYF
15 | TRBJ2-1 | . | TRBD2 | TRBV4-2 | TGTGCCAGCAGCCCAGGACTAGCGGGGGCGTCTGAGCAGTTCTTC | CASSPGLAGASEQFF
13 | TRBJ2-1 | once | . | TRBV30 | TGTGCCTGGAGTGTACTTGGGGGCGGGGAGCAGTTCTTC | CAWSVLGGGEQFF
14 | TRBJ2-7 | . | TRBD2 | TRBV15 | TGTGCCACCAGCAAGAAAGCGGGGAACTACGAGCAGTACTTC | CATSKKAGNYEQYF
15 | TRBJ2-1 | . | TRBD2 | TRBV2 | TGTGCCAGCAGCGCGGGACTAGCTCTGGACGATGAGCAGTTCTTC | CASSAGLALDDEQFF
11 | TRBJ2-3 | . | . | TRBV18 | TGTGCCAGCTCCCTGGTGGATACGCAGTATTTT | CASSLVDTQYF
14 | TRBJ1-2 | many | TRBD1 | TRBV6-6 | TGTGCCAGCAGTCTAGGACAGGGTAACTATGGCTACACCTTC | CASSLGQGNYGYTF
13 | TRBJ2-2 | . | . | TRBV5-1 | TGCGCCAGCAGCTTGGGGCAGACCGGGGAGCTGTTTTTT | CASSLGQTGELFF
11 | TRBJ1-2 | . | . | TRBV12-3/TRBV12-4 | TGTGCCGGCGGGTATTCCTATGGCTACACCTTC | CAGGYSYGYTF
12 | TRBJ2-7 | . | TRBD2 | TRBV28 | TGTGCCAGCAGCGGACTAGCCCAGCAGCAGTACTTC | CASSGLAQQQYF
13 | TRBJ1-2 | . | . | TRBV7-9 | TGTGCCAGCAGCTTAGTAGGAATCCCAGGCTACACCTTC | CASSLVGIPGYTF
16 | TRBJ2-5 | . | . | TRBV3-1/TRBV3-2 | TGTGCCAGCAGTGAAACTACAGGGTTTAGCGGAGAGACCCAGTACTTC | CASSETTGFSGETQYF
14 | TRBJ1-3 | . | TRBD1 | TRBV18 | TGTGCCAGCTTCTGGGACAGGGAAGCAAACACCATATATTTT | CASFWDREANTIYF
17 | TRBJ2-3 | . | . | TRBV5-8 | TGTGCCAGCAGCTTGGCCTCTTGGGGGTGGAGTACAGATACGCAGTATTTT | CASSLASWGWSTDTQYF
16 | TRBJ2-7 | . | TRBD2 | TRBV5-1 | TGCGCCAGCAGCTGGGGGGGACTAGCGGGAGGCTACGAGCAGTACTTC | CASSWGGLAGGYEQYF
15 | TRBJ2-3 | few | TRBD2 | TRBV2 | TGTGCCAGCGGGGGACTAGCGGGGGCTCCAGATACGCAGTATTTT | CASGGLAGAPDTQYF
16 | TRBJ2-3 | . | TRBD2 | TRBV4-3 | TGCGCCAGCAGCCAAGCCGGCGGGGGGGTCACAGATACGCAGTATTTT | CASSQAGGGVTDTQYF
14 | TRBJ2-7 | . | TRBD2 | TRBV29-1 | TGCAGCGTTTCAAAGGCTAGCGGGAGCTACGAGCAGTACTTC | CSVSKASGSYEQYF
14 | TRBJ2-7 | . | . | TRBV30 | TGTGCCTGGAGGGAGCAGACAGGATTATACGAGCAGTACTTC | CAWREQTGLYEQYF
15 | TRBJ1-6 | . | . | TRBV10-2 | TGCGCCAGCAGTGAGTCGGGACTTGGGAATTCACCCCTCCACTTT | CASSESGLGNSPLHF
14 | TRBJ2-7 | . | TRBD1 | TRBV24-1 | TGTGCCACCAGTGAAGGGACAGAATTCTACGAGCAGTACTTC | CATSEGTEFYEQYF
14 | TRBJ1-1 | . | TRBD1 | TRBV18 | TGTGCCAGCTCACCGGACAGGGGCTACACTGAAGCTTTCTTT | CASSPDRGYTEAFF
13 | TRBJ2-7 | . | . | TRBV5-1 | TGCGCCAGCAGCTTGGGGAGTCGCTACGAGCAGTACTTC | CASSLGSRYEQYF
14 | TRBJ2-2 | few | . | TRBV7-2 | TGTGCCAGCAGTTGGGGCGGAAACACCGGGGAGCTGTTTTTT | CASSWGGNTGELFF
17 | TRBJ2-2 | . | TRBD2 | TRBV4-1 | TGCGCCAGCAGCCCAAGGGGAGCGGGGGAAACGACCGGGGAGCTGTTTTTT | CASSPRGAGETTGELFF
14 | TRBJ1-2 | . | . | TRBV7-2 | TGTGCCAGCAGCGAAACCGGGGGTAGGGGTGGCTACACCTTC | CASSETGGRGGYTF
15 | TRBJ2-1 | . | . | TRBV6-6 | TGTGCCAGCAGTTACTCTGATCCAAGCGCGGTTGAGCAGTTCTTC | CASSYSDPSAVEQFF
17 | TRBJ2-3 | . | . | TRBV27 | TGTGCCAGCTACGCGGGGACGGGACCCCCGGGGGCAGATACGCAGTATTTT | CASYAGTGPPGADTQYF
15 | TRBJ2-1 | . | . | TRBV12-5 | TGTGCTAGTGGTTTGGTACAAGGACCAGTCAATGAGCAGTTCTTC | CASGLVQGPVNEQFF
13 | TRBJ2-7 | . | . | TRBV10-3 | TGTGCCATCAGCCGGGACACTCACTACGAGCAGTACTTC | CAISRDTHYEQYF